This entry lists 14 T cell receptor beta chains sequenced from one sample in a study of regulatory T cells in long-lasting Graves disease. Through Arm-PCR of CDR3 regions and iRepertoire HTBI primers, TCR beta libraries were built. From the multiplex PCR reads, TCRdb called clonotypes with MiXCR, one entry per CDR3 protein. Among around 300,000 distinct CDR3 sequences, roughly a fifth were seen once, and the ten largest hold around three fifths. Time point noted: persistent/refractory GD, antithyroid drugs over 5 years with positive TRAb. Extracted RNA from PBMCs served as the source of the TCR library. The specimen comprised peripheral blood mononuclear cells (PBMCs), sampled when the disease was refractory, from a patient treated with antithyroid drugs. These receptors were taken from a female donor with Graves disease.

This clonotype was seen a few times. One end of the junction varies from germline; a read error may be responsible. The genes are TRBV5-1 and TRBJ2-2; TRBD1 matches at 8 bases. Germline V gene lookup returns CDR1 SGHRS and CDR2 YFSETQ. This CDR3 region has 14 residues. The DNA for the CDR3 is TGCACCAGCAAAGGGACAGGGAACACCGGGGAGCTGTTTTTT. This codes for CTSKGTGNTGELFF.

The CDR3 region has the DNA TGTGCCAGCAGCTTAGCTAGCGGGAGATCCTACGAGCAGTACTTC. As protein: CASSLASGRSYEQYF. J is TRBJ2-7 and V is TRBV7-9; 9 bases line up with TRBD2. The length of the CDR3 is 15 residues. The germline V gene has CDR1 SEHNR and CDR2 FQNEAQ (reference sequence). Losses at the gene ends were 0 bases for V and 1 base for J; bases not matched to a gene: 1.

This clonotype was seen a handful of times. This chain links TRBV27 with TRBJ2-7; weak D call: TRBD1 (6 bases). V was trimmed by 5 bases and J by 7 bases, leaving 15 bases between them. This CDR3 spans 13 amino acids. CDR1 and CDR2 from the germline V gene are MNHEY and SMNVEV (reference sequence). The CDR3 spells CASSPGVRAEQYF. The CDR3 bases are TGTGCCAGCAGTCCAGGGGTAAGAGCTGAGCAGTACTTC.

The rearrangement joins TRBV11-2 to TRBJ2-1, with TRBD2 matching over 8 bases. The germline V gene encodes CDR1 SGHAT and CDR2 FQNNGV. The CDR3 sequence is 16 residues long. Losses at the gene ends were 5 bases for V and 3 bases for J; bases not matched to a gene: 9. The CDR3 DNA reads TGTGCCAGCAGCCCTCCGGGACTAGTAGACTACAATGAGCAGTTCTTC. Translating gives CASSPPGLVDYNEQFF.

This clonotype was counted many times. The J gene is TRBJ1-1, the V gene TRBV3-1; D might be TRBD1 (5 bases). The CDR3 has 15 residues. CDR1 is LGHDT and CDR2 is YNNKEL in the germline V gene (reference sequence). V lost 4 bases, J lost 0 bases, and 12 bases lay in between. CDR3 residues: CASSPLGLMNTEAFF. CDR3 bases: TGTGCCAGCAGCCCCCTGGGACTGATGAACACTGAAGCTTTCTTT. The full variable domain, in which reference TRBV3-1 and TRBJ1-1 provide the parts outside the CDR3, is DTAVSQTPKYLVTQMGNDKSIKCEQNLGHDTMYWYKQDSKKFLKIMFSYNNKELIINETVPNRFSPKSPDKAHLNLHINSLELGDSAVYFCASSPLGLMNTEAFFGQGTRLTVV.

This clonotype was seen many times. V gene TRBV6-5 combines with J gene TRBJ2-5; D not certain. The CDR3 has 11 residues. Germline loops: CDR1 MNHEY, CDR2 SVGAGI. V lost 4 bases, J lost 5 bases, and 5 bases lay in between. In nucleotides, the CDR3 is TGTGCCAGCAGTTTACCCGAGACCCAGTACTTC. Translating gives CASSLPETQYF.

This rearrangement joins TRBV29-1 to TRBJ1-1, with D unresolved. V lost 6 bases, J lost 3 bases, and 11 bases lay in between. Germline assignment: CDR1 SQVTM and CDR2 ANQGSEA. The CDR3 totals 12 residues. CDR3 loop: CSVQPIYTEAFF. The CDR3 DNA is TGCAGCGTACAACCGATCTACACTGAAGCTTTCTTT. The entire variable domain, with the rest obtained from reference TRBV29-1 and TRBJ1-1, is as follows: SAVISQKPSRDICQRGTSLTIQCQVDSQVTMMFWYRQQPGQSLTLIATANQGSEATYESGFVIDKFPISRPNLTFSTLTVSNMSPEDSSIYLCSVQPIYTEAFFGQGTRLTVV.

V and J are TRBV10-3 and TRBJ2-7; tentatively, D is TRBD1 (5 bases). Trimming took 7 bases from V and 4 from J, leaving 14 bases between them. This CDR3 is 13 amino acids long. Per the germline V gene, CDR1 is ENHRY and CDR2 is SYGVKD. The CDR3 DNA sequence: TGTGCCATCAAATCAACCCAGGGTTACGAGCAGTACTTC. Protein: CAIKSTQGYEQYF.

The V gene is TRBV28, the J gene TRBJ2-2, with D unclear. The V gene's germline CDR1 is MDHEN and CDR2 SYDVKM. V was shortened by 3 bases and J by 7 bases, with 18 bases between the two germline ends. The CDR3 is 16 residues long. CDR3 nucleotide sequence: TGTGCCAGCAGTTTTGTGGCGTTGGGTGGAAGCGGGGAGCTGTTTTTT. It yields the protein CASSFVALGGSGELFF. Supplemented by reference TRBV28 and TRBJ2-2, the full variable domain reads DVKVTQSSRYLVKRTGEKVFLECVQDMDHENMFWYRQDPGLGLRLIYFSYDVKMKEKGDIPEGYSVSREKKERFSLILESASTNQTSMYLCASSFVALGGSGELFFGEGSRLTVL.

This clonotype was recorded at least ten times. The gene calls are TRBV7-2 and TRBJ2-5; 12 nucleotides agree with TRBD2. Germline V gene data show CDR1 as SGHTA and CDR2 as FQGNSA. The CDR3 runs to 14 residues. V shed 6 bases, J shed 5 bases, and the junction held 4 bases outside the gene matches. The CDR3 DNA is TGTGCCAGCAGGGCGACTAGCGGGAGCGAGACCCAGTACTTC. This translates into CASRATSGSETQYF.

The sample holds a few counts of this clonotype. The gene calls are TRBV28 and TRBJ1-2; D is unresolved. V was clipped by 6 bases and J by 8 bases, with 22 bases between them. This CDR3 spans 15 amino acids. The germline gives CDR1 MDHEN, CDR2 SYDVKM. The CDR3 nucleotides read TGTGCCAGCAGCCCTACCGCCCTCCCAGGCGGGGGCTACACCTTC. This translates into CASSPTALPGGGYTF.

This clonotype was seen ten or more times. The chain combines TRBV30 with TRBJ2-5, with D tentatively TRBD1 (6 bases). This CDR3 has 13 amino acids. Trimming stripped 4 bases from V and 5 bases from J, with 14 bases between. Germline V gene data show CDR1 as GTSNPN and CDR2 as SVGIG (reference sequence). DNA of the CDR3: TGTGCCTGGACGGGCAGGGGCGGCGAGACCCAGTACTTC. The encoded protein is CAWTGRGGETQYF.

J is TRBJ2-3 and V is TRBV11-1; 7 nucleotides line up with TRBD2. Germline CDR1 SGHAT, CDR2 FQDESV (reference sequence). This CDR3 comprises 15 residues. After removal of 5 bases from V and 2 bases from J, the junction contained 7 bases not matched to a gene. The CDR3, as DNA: TGTGCCAGCAGCCTCAGCGGGAAGACCACAGATACGCAGTATTTT. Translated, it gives CASSLSGKTTDTQYF.

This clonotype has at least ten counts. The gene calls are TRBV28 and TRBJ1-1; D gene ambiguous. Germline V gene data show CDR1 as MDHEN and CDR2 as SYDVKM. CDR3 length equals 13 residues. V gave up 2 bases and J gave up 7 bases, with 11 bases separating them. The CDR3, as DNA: TGTGCCAGCAGTTTACCGGGGTCGGGTGAAGCTTTCTTT. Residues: CASSLPGSGEAFF.